These T cell receptor beta chains were read from a single sample in a study of T cell repertoires in cytomegalovirus infection. For these receptors, no antigen is known. TCRdb called the reads again in MiXCR, with one record for every CDR3 protein. The data hold about 900,000 distinct CDR3 sequences, with 30% to 40% observed a single time. The input for sequencing was cultured CD8+ T cells from PBMCs, taken from culture after CMV antigen stimulation. The receptors come from a human donor in good health (CMV status not recorded). Some clones in this sample may be carry-over from other donors' samples. The CDR3 runs from the conserved cysteine through the conserved F or W. Fields, in order: CDR3 protein, CDR3 DNA, V gene, J gene, clone size, D gene. The D gene is left open where the match is weak. Size tells how often a clone was seen (once, few, many) or the class of an expanded clone, and some rows leave it out.

CASSSDRDRSFEKLFF	TGTGCCAGCAGCTCAGACCGGGACAGGTCGTTTGAAAAACTGTTTTTT	TRBV7-6	TRBJ1-4	few	TRBD1
CASRYPGLTEQFF	TGTGCCAGCAGATACCCTGGGTTGACTGAGCAGTTCTTC	TRBV7-9	TRBJ2-1	NA	NA
CASSQGGGRGHNSPLHF	TGTGCCAGCAGCCAAGGGGGTGGTCGCGGACATAATTCACCCCTCCACTTT	TRBV7-9	TRBJ1-6	NA	NA
CASSLAGEAGGNTEAFF	TGTGCCAGCAGCTTAGCGGGTGAAGCAGGGGGCAACACTGAAGCTTTCTTT	TRBV7-6	TRBJ1-1	NA	TRBD1
CASSPRLGALDNEKLFF	TGTGCCAGCAGCCCGAGGCTGGGGGCGCTTGATAATGAAAAACTGTTTTTT	TRBV5-6	TRBJ1-4	few	NA
CASSARGVLEPQHF	TGTGCCAGCAGCGCCAGGGGAGTCCTTGAGCCCCAGCATTTT	TRBV2	TRBJ1-5	few	NA
CASSPTGTPAYEQYF	TGTGCCAGCAGCCCGACCGGGACGCCGGCCTACGAGCAGTACTTC	TRBV7-9	TRBJ2-7	few	NA
CASSSAVTPKGTLEKLFF	TGTGCCAGCAGCTCCGCCGTGACACCTAAGGGGACTTTGGAAAAACTGTTTTTT	TRBV7-2	TRBJ1-4	NA	NA
CARGGTEAFF	TGTGCCAGAGGGGGGACTGAAGCTTTCTTT	TRBV2	TRBJ1-1	NA	NA
CASIWVRSSGANVLTF	TGTGCCAGCATCTGGGTCAGGAGCTCTGGGGCCAACGTCCTGACTTTC	TRBV2	TRBJ2-6	NA	NA
CASSLVAGGQIGNEQFF	TGTGCCAGCAGCTTAGTAGCGGGGGGGCAAATAGGCAATGAGCAGTTCTTC	TRBV7-8	TRBJ2-1	few	TRBD2
CASSYGGTNYGYTF	TGTGCCAGCAGTTACGGGGGGACTAACTATGGCTACACCTTC	TRBV6-5	TRBJ1-2	NA	NA
CATSDYRQGNEKLFF	TGTGCCACCAGTGATTATAGACAGGGTAATGAAAAACTGTTTTTT	TRBV24-1	TRBJ1-4	NA	TRBD1
CASSLEGGRGRRNTEAFF	TGTGCCAGCAGCTTAGAAGGAGGGAGGGGGCGCCGGAACACTGAAGCTTTCTTT	TRBV7-6	TRBJ1-1	many	TRBD1
CASSPGLFGELFF	TGTGCCAGCAGTCCTGGTCTGTTTGGGGAGCTGTTTTTT	TRBV6-1	TRBJ2-2	few	NA